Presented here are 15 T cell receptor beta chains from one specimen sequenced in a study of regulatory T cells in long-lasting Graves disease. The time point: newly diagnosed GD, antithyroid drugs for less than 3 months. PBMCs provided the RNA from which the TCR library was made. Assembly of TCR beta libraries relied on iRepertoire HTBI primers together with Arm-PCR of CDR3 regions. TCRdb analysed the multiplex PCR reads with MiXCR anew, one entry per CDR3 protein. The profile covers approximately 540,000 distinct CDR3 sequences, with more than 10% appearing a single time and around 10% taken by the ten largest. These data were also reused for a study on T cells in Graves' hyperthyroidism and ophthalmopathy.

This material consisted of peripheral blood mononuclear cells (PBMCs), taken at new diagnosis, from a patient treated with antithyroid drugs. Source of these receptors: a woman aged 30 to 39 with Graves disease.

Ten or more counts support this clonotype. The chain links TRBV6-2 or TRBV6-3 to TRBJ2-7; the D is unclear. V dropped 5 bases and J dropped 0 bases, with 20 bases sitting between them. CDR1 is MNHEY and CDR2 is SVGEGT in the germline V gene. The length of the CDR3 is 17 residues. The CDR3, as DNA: TGTGCCAGCAGTGAAAGGCCTCTCGGTGCCCCCTCCTACGAGCAGTACTTC. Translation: CASSERPLGAPSYEQYF.

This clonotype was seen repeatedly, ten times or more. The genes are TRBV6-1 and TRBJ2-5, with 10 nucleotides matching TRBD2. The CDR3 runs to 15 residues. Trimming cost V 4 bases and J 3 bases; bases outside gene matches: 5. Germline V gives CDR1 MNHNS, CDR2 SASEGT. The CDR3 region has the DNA TGTGCCAGCAGTGTACTAGCGGGATATAAAGAGACCCAGTACTTC. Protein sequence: CASSVLAGYKETQYF.

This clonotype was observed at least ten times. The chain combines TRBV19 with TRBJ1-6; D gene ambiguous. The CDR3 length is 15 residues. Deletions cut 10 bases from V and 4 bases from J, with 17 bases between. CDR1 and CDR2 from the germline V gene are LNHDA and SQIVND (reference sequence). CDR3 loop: CATCRNMGYNSPLHF. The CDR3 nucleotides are TGTGCCACATGTCGGAACATGGGGTATAATTCACCCCTCCACTTT.

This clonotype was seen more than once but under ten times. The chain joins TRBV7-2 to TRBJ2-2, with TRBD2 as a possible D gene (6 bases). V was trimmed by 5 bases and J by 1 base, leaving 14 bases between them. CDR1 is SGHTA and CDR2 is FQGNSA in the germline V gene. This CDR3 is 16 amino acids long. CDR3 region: CASSRDSHLNTGELFF. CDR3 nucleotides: TGTGCCAGCAGCCGGGACTCCCACTTGAACACCGGGGAGCTGTTTTTT.

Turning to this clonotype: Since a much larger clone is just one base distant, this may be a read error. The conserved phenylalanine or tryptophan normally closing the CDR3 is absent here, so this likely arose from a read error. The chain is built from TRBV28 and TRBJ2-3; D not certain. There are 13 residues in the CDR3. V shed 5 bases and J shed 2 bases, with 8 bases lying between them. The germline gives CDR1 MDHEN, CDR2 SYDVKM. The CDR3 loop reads CASSPPPTDTQYL. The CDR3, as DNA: TGTGCCAGCAGTCCACCACCCACAGATACGCAGTATCTT.

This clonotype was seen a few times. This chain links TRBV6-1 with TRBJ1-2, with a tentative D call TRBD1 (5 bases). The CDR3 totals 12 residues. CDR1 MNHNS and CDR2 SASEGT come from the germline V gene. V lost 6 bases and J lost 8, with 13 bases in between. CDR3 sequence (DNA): TGTGCCAGCAGCCGGGACTTACAAGGCTACACCTTC. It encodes CASSRDLQGYTF.

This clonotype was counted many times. The CDR3 spells CASSYGFGFNNEQFF. For the CDR3, the DNA is TGTGCCAGCAGTTACGGTTTTGGATTTAACAATGAGCAGTTCTTC. The V call is TRBV6-9, the J call TRBJ2-1; no clear D. The CDR3 covers 15 residues. Germline lookup yields CDR1 MNHGY and CDR2 SVAAGI. V was clipped by 3 bases and J by 5 bases, with 14 bases between them.

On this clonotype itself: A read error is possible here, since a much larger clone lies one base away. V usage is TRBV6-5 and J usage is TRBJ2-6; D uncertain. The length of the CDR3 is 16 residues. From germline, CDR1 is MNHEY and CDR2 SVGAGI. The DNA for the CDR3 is TGTGCCAGCACTTACTCTGGGTTCTCTGGGGCCAACGTCCTGACTTTC. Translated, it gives CASTYSGFSGANVLTF.

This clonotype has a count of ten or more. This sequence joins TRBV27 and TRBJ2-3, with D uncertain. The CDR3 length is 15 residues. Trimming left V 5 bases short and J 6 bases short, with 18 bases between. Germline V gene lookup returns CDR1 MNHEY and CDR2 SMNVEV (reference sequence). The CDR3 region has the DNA TGTGCCAGCAGTCCCATAGTCATTTCGTGGGATACGCAGTATTTT. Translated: CASSPIVISWDTQYF.

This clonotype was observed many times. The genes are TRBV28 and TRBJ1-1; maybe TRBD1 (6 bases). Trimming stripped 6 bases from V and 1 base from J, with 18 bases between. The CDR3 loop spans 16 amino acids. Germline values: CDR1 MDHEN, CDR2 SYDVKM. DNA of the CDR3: TGTGCCAGCAGGCCTCCTCCGGGACACAGGAACACTGAAGCTTTCTTT. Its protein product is CASRPPPGHRNTEAFF.

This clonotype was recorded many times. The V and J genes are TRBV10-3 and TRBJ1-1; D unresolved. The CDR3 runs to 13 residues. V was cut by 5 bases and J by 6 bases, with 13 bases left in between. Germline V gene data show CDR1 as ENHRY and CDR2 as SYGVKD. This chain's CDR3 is CAISPQVESEAFF. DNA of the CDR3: TGTGCCATCAGTCCCCAGGTTGAGTCTGAAGCTTTCTTT.

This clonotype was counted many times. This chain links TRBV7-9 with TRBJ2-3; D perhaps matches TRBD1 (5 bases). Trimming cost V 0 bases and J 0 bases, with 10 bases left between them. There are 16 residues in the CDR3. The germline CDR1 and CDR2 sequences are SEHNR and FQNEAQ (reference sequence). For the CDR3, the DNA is TGTGCCAGCAGCTTAGCAGGGGCCCTAAGCACAGATACGCAGTATTTT. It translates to CASSLAGALSTDTQYF.

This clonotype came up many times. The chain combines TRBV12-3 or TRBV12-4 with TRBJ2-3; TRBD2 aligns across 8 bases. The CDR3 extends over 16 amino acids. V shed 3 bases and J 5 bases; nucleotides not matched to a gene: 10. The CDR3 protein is CASSFIAGLNGDTQYF. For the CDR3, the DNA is TGTGCCAGCAGTTTTATAGCGGGATTGAACGGAGATACGCAGTATTTT.

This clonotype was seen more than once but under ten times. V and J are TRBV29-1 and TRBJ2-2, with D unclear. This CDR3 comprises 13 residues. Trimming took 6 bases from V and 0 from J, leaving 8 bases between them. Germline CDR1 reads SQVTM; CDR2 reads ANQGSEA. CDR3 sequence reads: CSVGVANTGELFF. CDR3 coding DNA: TGCAGCGTAGGAGTCGCGAACACCGGGGAGCTGTTTTTT.

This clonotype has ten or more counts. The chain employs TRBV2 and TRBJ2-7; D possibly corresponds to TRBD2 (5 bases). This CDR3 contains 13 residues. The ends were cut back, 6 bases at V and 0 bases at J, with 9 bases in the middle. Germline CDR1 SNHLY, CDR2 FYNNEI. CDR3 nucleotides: TGTGCCAGCAGAGGACTGAGCTCCTACGAGCAGTACTTC. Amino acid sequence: CASRGLSSYEQYF.